This T cell receptor beta chain originates from a study of a mutant IDH1 vaccine in newly diagnosed glioma. For the study at large: The V12 visit happened in week 35, and the V13 visit happened in week 47.

Of note for this clone: Its specificity is not known.

Sequenced by immunoSEQ multiplex PCR; TCRdb stores in-frame clones only, minus some. The sample lists some 63,000 clones, roughly 71% occurring once. The time point is: week 35, safety follow-up. One vaccine dose held 300 ug of mutant IDH1 20-mer peptide and came with topical imiquimod. Each patient was administered eight vaccinations, scheduled in weeks 1, 3, 5, 7, 11, 15, 19 and 23. There were new WHO grade 3 or 4 astrocytomas in the donors, and these were IDH1-mutant and ATRX-lost. The CDR3 runs 12 residues. Germline CDR1 SGHVS, CDR2 FQNEAQ. V was cut by 1 base and J by 3 bases, with 3 bases left in between.

The gene calls are TRBV7-8 and TRBJ1-2; D not resolved. This TCR was recovered from a man between 45 and 60 years old with glioma. Material: PBMCs, obtained from a glioma patient whose treatment included an IDH1 peptide vaccine. The CDR3 region is CASSLGDYGYTF. The CDR3 nucleotides are TGTGCCAGCAGCTTAGGGGACTATGGCTACACCTTC. Based on the CDR3 plus reference TRBV7-8 and TRBJ1-2, the full variable domain is GAGVSQSPRYKVAKRGQDVALRCDPISGHVSLFWYQQALGQGPEFLTYFQNEAQLDKSGLPSDRFFAERPEGSVSTLKIQRTQQEDSAVYLCASSLGDYGYTFGSGTRLTVV.